One and the same sample provided the 25 T cell receptor beta chains below, sequenced in a study of vaccination and CD4 T cells after COVID-19. No antigen has been assigned to these receptors. Oncomine TCR Beta short-read sequencing was applied to DNA from cultured CD4+ T cells. Using its own MiXCR run on the PCR reads, TCRdb lists one record per CDR3 protein. This table holds around 6,100 distinct CDR3 sequences, 40% to 45% found once. Indicated treatment: approximately nine-day PBMC culture with coronavirus spike peptide pools or control peptides (ViraFEST assay). Samples of CD4+ T cells were obtained from the unexposed donor before the COVID-19 pandemic (2011-2018). The sample consisted of CD4+ T cells from blood, cultured in vitro. The receptor source for this set is a human donor in good health.

The V gene is TRBV11-2, the J gene TRBJ1-1; D is undetermined. CDR3 length: 14 amino acids. V dropped 2 bases and J dropped 3 bases, with 10 bases sitting between them. Germline V gene data show CDR1 as SGHAT and CDR2 as FQNNGV. CDR3: CASSLNGGDTEAFF. CDR3 DNA: TGTGCCAGCAGCTTAAATGGTGGTGACACTGAAGCTTTCTTT.

The chain carries TRBV30 and TRBJ1-2, with D uncertain. V was shortened by 4 bases and J by 8 bases, with 17 bases between the two germline ends. The CDR3 sequence is 13 residues long. Germline loops: CDR1 GTSNPN, CDR2 SVGIG (reference sequence). CDR3 amino acids: CAWIKAPRRGYTF. The CDR3 DNA is TGTGCCTGGATCAAGGCCCCCAGAAGGGGCTACACCTTC.

The chain recombines TRBV5-1 with TRBJ1-1; the D gene is possibly TRBD1 (6 bases). The germline V gene encodes CDR1 SGHRS and CDR2 YFSETQ. CDR3 length: 14 amino acids. The V and J ends lost 0 bases and 2 bases respectively, with 8 bases between them. CDR3 amino acids: CASSLGTDNTEAFF. CDR3 sequence (DNA): TGCGCCAGCAGCTTGGGGACAGATAACACTGAAGCTTTCTTT. Full variable domain (remainder filled in from reference TRBV5-1 and TRBJ1-1): KAGVTQTPRYLIKTRGQQVTLSCSPISGHRSVSWYQQTPGQGLQFLFEYFSETQRNKGNFPGRFSGRQFSNSRSEMNVSTLELGDSALYLCASSLGTDNTEAFFGQGTRLTVV.

There are a few counts of this clonotype. The chain joins TRBV6-2 or TRBV6-3 to TRBJ1-1; no clear D. V lost 6 bases and J lost 4, with 9 bases in between. The CDR3 sequence is 12 residues long. Germline CDR1 is MNHEY and CDR2 is SVGEGT. CDR3 sequence reads: CASSLLGTEAFF. CDR3 DNA sequence: TGTGCCAGCAGCCTATTAGGCACTGAAGCTTTCTTT.

The chain couples TRBV25-1 to TRBJ1-6; D ambiguous. The V and J ends lost 1 base and 9 bases respectively, with 16 bases between them. CDR1 MGHDK and CDR2 SYGVNS come from the germline V gene. The CDR3 covers 16 residues. The CDR3 sequence is CASSEWAGPEASPLHF. The CDR3 region has the DNA TGTGCCAGCAGTGAATGGGCAGGTCCAGAGGCTTCACCCCTCCACTTT.

V is TRBV6-5 and J is TRBJ1-1; D ambiguous. This CDR3 comprises 14 residues. Germline V gene sequence: CDR1 MNHEY, CDR2 SVGAGI. Trimming cost V 2 bases and J 4 bases, with 11 bases left between them. The chain's CDR3 is CASSYGPVGTEAFF. CDR3 DNA: TGTGCCAGCAGTTACGGGCCAGTCGGCACTGAAGCTTTCTTT.

This clonotype has only a few counts. The CDR3: CASSPSGRRAGELFF. The CDR3 DNA reads as TGTGCCAGCAGCCCCAGCGGGAGGAGGGCCGGGGAGCTGTTTTTT. This rearrangement joins TRBV6-1 to TRBJ2-2, with TRBD2 identical over 9 bases. Germline V gives CDR1 MNHNS, CDR2 SASEGT. The CDR3 has 15 amino acids. V lost 6 bases to trimming and J lost 6 bases; unmatched junction nucleotides: 8.

The sample holds a few counts of this clonotype. This chain connects TRBV7-9 to TRBJ1-6; the D is unclear. The germline V gene encodes CDR1 SEHNR and CDR2 FQNEAQ (reference sequence). CDR3 length: 13 amino acids. V was pared by 3 bases and J by 5 bases, with 5 bases between. The CDR3 sequence is CASSLENNSPLHF. The CDR3 bases are TGTGCCAGCAGCTTGGAAAATAATTCACCCCTCCACTTT. The full variable domain, with the rest looked up from reference TRBV7-9 and TRBJ1-6, is DTGVSQNPRHKITKRGQNVTFRCDPISEHNRLYWYRQTLGQGPEFLTYFQNEAQLEKSRLLSDRFSAERPKGSFSTLEIQRTEQGDSAMYLCASSLENNSPLHFGNGTRLTVT.

The rearrangement uses TRBV6-5 and TRBJ2-5; possibly TRBD2 for D (6 bases). The germline V gene encodes CDR1 MNHEY and CDR2 SVGAGI. The CDR3 consists of 15 residues. Trimming shortened V by 2 bases and J by 5 bases, and 15 bases separated the two germline ends. CDR3 region: CASSYDLGGLETQYF. Written as DNA, the CDR3 is TGTGCCAGCAGTTACGATCTGGGGGGTTTGGAGACCCAGTACTTC.

This chain uses TRBV20-1 with TRBJ2-3; TRBD1 is a possible D gene (5 bases). The germline V and J ends were trimmed by 3 bases and 1 base, with 11 bases remaining between them. Germline loops: CDR1 DFQATT, CDR2 SNEGSKA (reference sequence). This CDR3 spans 14 amino acids. In DNA form, the CDR3 reads TGCAGTGCTAGGTACAGGAACCGCACAGATACGCAGTATTTT. This translates into CSARYRNRTDTQYF.

This clonotype has only a few counts. The V gene is TRBV12-3 or TRBV12-4, the J gene TRBJ1-2; D is undetermined. There are 13 residues in the CDR3. V shed 5 bases and J shed 8 bases, with 15 bases lying between them. The CDR3 sequence: CASSQTGSGGYTF. For the CDR3, the DNA is TGTGCCAGCAGTCAGACGGGGAGCGGAGGCTACACCTTC.

Only a few counts were recorded for this clonotype. This sequence joins TRBV6-1 and TRBJ1-1; no clear D. This CDR3 contains 19 residues. Germline lookup yields CDR1 MNHNS and CDR2 SASEGT. Trimming left V 6 bases short and J 3 bases short, with 29 bases between. In DNA form, the CDR3 reads TGTGCCAGCAGCCCCATCAAGGACCGTTTTGAGTCTGGGTACACTGAAGCTTTCTTT. Translated: CASSPIKDRFESGYTEAFF.

This chain connects TRBV12-3 or TRBV12-4 to TRBJ2-5; 7 bases match TRBD1. The J segment lost 10 bases and the V segment lost 5 bases, leaving 4 bases of the junction unmatched. The CDR3 has 11 amino acids. CDR3 sequence reads: CASSQTGDQYF. Here the CDR3 DNA reads TGTGCCAGCAGTCAAACAGGGGACCAGTACTTC.

V gene TRBV6-2 or TRBV6-3 combines with J gene TRBJ2-6, with D possibly TRBD1 on 5 matching bases. This CDR3 comprises 16 residues. Germline-derived CDR1 and CDR2 are MNHEY and SVGEGT. V was shortened by 2 bases and J by 0 bases, with 8 bases between the two germline ends. For the CDR3, the DNA is TGTGCCAGCAGTTACCTGACAGACTCTGGGGCCAACGTCCTGACTTTC. It encodes CASSYLTDSGANVLTF.

CDR3 nucleotide sequence: TGTGCCAGCAGCCACGACTCAGGCAAGTGGAATGAGCAGTTCTTC. Residues: CASSHDSGKWNEQFF. The chain is built from TRBV7-2 and TRBJ2-1; D is uncertain. Germline V lookup: CDR1 SGHTA, CDR2 FQGNSA. CDR3 length: 15 amino acids. With 5 bases removed from V and 7 bases from J, the gap between germline ends came to 18 bases. The full variable domain, rest sourced from reference TRBV7-2 and TRBJ2-1, is GAGVSQSPSNKVTEKGKDVELRCDPISGHTALYWYRQSLGQGLEFLIYFQGNSAPDKSGLPSDRFSAERTGGSVSTLTIQRTQQEDSAVYLCASSHDSGKWNEQFFGPGTRLTVL.

This rearrangement joins TRBV19 to TRBJ1-6; the D is unclear. The CDR3 length is 15 residues. V lost 7 bases and J lost 5, with 15 bases in between. Germline V CDR1 and CDR2: LNHDA, SQIVND (reference sequence). The CDR3 region is CASTQVASNNSPLHF. For the CDR3, the DNA is TGTGCCAGTACCCAAGTGGCTAGCAATAATTCACCCCTCCACTTT.

This chain connects TRBV6-1 to TRBJ1-2; D might be TRBD1 (6 bases). Trimming took 8 bases from V and 2 from J, leaving 15 bases between them. The CDR3 is 14 amino acids. Germline V gives CDR1 MNHNS, CDR2 SASEGT. In nucleotides, the CDR3 is TGTGCCAGCGAGGGGGGCGAGGGGAACTATGGCTACACCTTC. It encodes CASEGGEGNYGYTF.

This clonotype has a handful of counts. The gene calls are TRBV12-3 or TRBV12-4 and TRBJ1-1; possible D gene TRBD1, 6 bases. The CDR3 extends over 15 amino acids. Trimming left V 6 bases short and J 0 bases short, with 14 bases between. The CDR3 loop is CASRLTGYMNTEAFF. Written as DNA, the CDR3 is TGTGCCAGCAGGCTGACAGGTTACATGAACACTGAAGCTTTCTTT.

This clonotype showed up just once. The V and J genes are TRBV10-2 and TRBJ1-5; a possible D gene is TRBD1 (5 bases). This CDR3 is built from 14 residues. The V end was cut by 0 bases, the J end by 7 bases, with 10 bases between. Germline CDR1 is WSHSY and CDR2 is SAAADI. This CDR3 reads CASSESTRDQPQHF. CDR3 DNA sequence: TGCGCCAGCAGTGAGTCGACCAGGGACCAGCCCCAGCATTTT.

This clonotype showed up just a few times. V and J are TRBV6-5 and TRBJ1-1; TRBD1 agrees at 7 bases. The germline V gene has CDR1 MNHEY and CDR2 SVGAGI. V lost 2 bases to trimming and J lost 1 base; unmatched junction nucleotides: 7. CDR3 size: 16 residues. CDR3 protein: CASSYRSRGPNTEAFF. The CDR3 DNA sequence: TGTGCCAGCAGTTACAGGTCGAGGGGGCCGAACACTGAAGCTTTCTTT.

This chain links TRBV11-2 with TRBJ1-1; possibly TRBD1 for D (5 bases). The CDR3 consists of 14 residues. In germline, CDR1 is SGHAT, CDR2 FQNNGV. The V end lost 8 bases, the J end lost 0 bases, and 13 bases lay between the germline ends. The CDR3 spells CASGANWMNTEAFF. CDR3 sequence (DNA): TGTGCCAGCGGGGCCAATTGGATGAACACTGAAGCTTTCTTT.

The V call is TRBV6-1, the J call TRBJ2-7, with a weak D call TRBD1 (6 bases). Per the germline V gene, CDR1 is MNHNS and CDR2 is SASEGT. The V end was cut by 5 bases, the J end by 8 bases, with 13 bases between. The CDR3 spans 12 residues. The CDR3, as DNA: TGTGCCAGCAGTAACAGGGAGAACAAGCAGTACTTC. Its translation is CASSNRENKQYF.

The chain uses TRBV6-5 and TRBJ1-6; D remains unclear. Trimming pared 0 bases from V and 10 bases from J, leaving 22 bases between. The CDR3 consists of 18 residues. Per the germline V gene, CDR1 is MNHEY and CDR2 is SVGAGI. CDR3 region: CASSYSSNRKTGGSPLHF. The DNA of the CDR3 is TGTGCCAGCAGTTACTCCTCTAACCGTAAGACGGGAGGATCACCCCTCCACTTT.

This clonotype was observed a handful of times. V gene TRBV30 combines with J gene TRBJ2-7; D is ambiguous. Germline loops: CDR1 GTSNPN, CDR2 SVGIG (reference sequence). The CDR3 has 13 residues. V was clipped by 2 bases and J by 5 bases, with 13 bases between them. The CDR3 reads CAWSKNILDEQYF. The CDR3 DNA is TGTGCCTGGAGTAAAAACATCTTAGACGAGCAGTACTTC.

The chain employs TRBV6-1 and TRBJ2-5; 10 bases map to TRBD1. Germline trimming cut 7 bases from V and 5 bases from J; bases unmatched to any gene: 13. The length of the CDR3 is 16 residues. Germline V CDR1 and CDR2: MNHNS, SASEGT. The CDR3 sequence is CASTLGGQGIGETQYF. CDR3 nucleotide sequence: TGTGCCAGCACCCTAGGGGGACAGGGGATTGGCGAGACCCAGTACTTC.